This T cell receptor (beta chain) was sequenced in a study of brain T cells in children with intractable seizures. Method: immunoSEQ multiplex PCR; TCRdb's copy keeps in-frame clones and lacks some. This table holds fewer than 150,000 clones, 90% to 95% found once. CDR1 and CDR2 from the germline V gene are SGDLS and YYNGEE. This CDR3 contains 14 residues. Trimming took off 4 bases at V and 1 base at J, with 12 bases between the two ends. Only cases whose brain tissue showed the highest T cell transcript signatures were sequenced. Pre-surgery treatment included at least one anti-epileptic drug. The receptor's source is a boy in the first two years of life with hemimegalencephaly and intractable seizures. This chain joins TRBV9 and TRBJ2-7; D unclear. The specimen comprised peripheral blood, sampled at surgery. This CDR3 is CASSPHGRSYEQYF. DNA of the CDR3: TGTGCCAGCAGCCCCCACGGCAGGTCCTACGAGCAGTACTTC.